Listed below are T cell receptor beta chains from one sample, sequenced in a study of cytomegalovirus exposure and HLA in healthy donors. Assay: immunoSEQ multiplex PCR; the TCRdb copy retains only in-frame clones and omits some. The sample has 150,000 or so clones, over 60% seen once. Material: PBMCs. The receptors derive from a man aged 35-49 years in good health and CMV-seropositive. The CDR3 runs from the conserved cysteine through the conserved F or W. Clone size, where shown, is once, few, many, or a class for clones that have expanded.

V | size | CDR3
TRBV19 | . | CASSIQGRAETQYF
TRBV9 | once | CASSPQTGVGKLFF
TRBV27 | . | CASSLGRGAGEKLFF
TRBV19 | . | CASSMGIEQYF
TRBV2 | . | CASSRDRSSGANGLTF
TRBV25-1 | few | CASMDRGYETQYF
TRBV21-1 | . | CASSGLLGRGRYEQYF
TRBV7-2 | . | CASSLGGGAGVNNEQFF
TRBV27 | . | CASSFGGRTYNEQFF
TRBV28 | once | CASSQRGPYGYTF